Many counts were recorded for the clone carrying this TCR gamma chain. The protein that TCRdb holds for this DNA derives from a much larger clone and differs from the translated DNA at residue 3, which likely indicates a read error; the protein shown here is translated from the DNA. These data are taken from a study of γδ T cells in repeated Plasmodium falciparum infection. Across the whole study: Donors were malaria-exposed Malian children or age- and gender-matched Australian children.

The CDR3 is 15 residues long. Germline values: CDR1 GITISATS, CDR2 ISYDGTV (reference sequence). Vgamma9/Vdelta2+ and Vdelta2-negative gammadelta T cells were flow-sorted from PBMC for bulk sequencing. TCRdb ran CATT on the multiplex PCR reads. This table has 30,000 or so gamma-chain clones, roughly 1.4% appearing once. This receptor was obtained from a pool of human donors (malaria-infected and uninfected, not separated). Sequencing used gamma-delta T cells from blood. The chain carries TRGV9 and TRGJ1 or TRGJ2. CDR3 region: CASWEVTRTYYKKLF. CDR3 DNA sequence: TGTGCCTCGTGGGAGGTTACTAGAACCTATTATAAGAAACTCTTT.